These T cell receptor beta chains were read from a single sample in a study of shared clonotypes between healthy human individuals. This table comes from immunoSEQ multiplex PCR, and its TCRdb copy is limited to in-frame clones, with some not included. The sample lists millions of clones, about 92% seen once, with 0.11% to 0.15% in the top ten. The specimen was naive CD4+ T cells sorted from blood. These receptors were obtained from a man between 18 and 29 years old in good health. CDR3s include the opening cysteine and the closing phenylalanine or tryptophan. A D gene is named only where the DNA matches it firmly. Expanded clones are given a class, and other clones once, few, many or no size at all.

V	size	J	D	DNA	CDR3
TRBV28	-	TRBJ1-1	-	TGTGCCAGCAGTGTTGACAGCCGGCGACAGACTGAAGCTTTCTTT	CASSVDSRRQTEAFF
TRBV30	-	TRBJ2-7	TRBD2	TGTGCCTGGACGCGACGCGGGAGGGACGGCGAGCAGTACTTC	CAWTRRGRDGEQYF
TRBV2	-	TRBJ2-3	-	TGTGCCAGCAGTCAGACTAGAGGCACAGATACGCAGTATTTT	CASSQTRGTDTQYF
TRBV19	-	TRBJ2-7	-	TGTGCCAGTAGTCCAACAGTGGGAAGCTACGAGCAGTACTTC	CASSPTVGSYEQYF
TRBV6-6	-	TRBJ2-7	-	TGTGCCAGCAGTTATGAAGTCTACGAGCAGTACTTC	CASSYEVYEQYF
TRBV7-2	once	TRBJ1-6	-	TGTGCCAGCAGCTTGAGCTATCAAGGGAATTCACCCCTCCACTTT	CASSLSYQGNSPLHF
TRBV7-2	once	TRBJ2-7	TRBD2	TGTGCCAGCAGCTTATCCACTAGCGGGGGCTACGAGCAGTACTTC	CASSLSTSGGYEQYF
TRBV6-1	-	TRBJ2-4	TRBD2	TGTGCCAGCAAAGGACTAGACATTCAGTACTTC	CASKGLDIQYF
TRBV6-1	-	TRBJ1-1	-	TGTGCCAGCAGCCCCGATAGACGAGCCGCTTTCTTT	CASSPDRRAAFF
TRBV5-4	-	TRBJ2-7	TRBD2	TGTGCCAGCAGCTTGCAAGCGGGAGGGCCGTACGAGCAGTACTTC	CASSLQAGGPYEQYF
TRBV11-3	-	TRBJ2-7	TRBD2	TGTGCCAGCAGCCCGGGACTAGCGGCCTCCTACGAGCAGTACTTC	CASSPGLAASYEQYF
TRBV29-1	-	TRBJ1-1	-	TGCAGCGCGTTAACCGGGATCAACACTGAAGCTTTCTTT	CSALTGINTEAFF
TRBV5-1	-	TRBJ2-5	-	TGCGCCAGCAGCTCGCGTGGAGTCGCCCAAGAGACCCAGTACTTC	CASSSRGVAQETQYF
TRBV7-9	-	TRBJ1-2	-	TGTGCCAGCAGCTCAGCAGGGGTGACGTATGGCTACACCTTC	CASSSAGVTYGYTF
TRBV10-3	-	TRBJ1-2	TRBD1	TGTGCCATCAGTGAGTCTTCCGGGACAGACATCTATGGCTACACCTTC	CAISESSGTDIYGYTF
TRBV7-7	-	TRBJ2-5	TRBD1	TGTGCTAGCAGCTCGGGACAGGGGGTCCAAGAGACCCAGTACTTC	CASSSGQGVQETQYF
TRBV27	-	TRBJ1-1	-	TGTGCCAGCAGTTTAAGCGGCAGCCATAACACTGAAGCTTTCTTT	CASSLSGSHNTEAFF
TRBV27	-	TRBJ1-1	-	TGTGCCAGCAGTTTAAAAAATACAGTAAACACTGAAGCTTTCTTT	CASSLKNTVNTEAFF
TRBV7-2	-	TRBJ2-5	TRBD2	TGTGCCAGCAGCTTAGCGCTGGTTAGCGGGGTAAAGGAAGAGACCCAGTACTTC	CASSLALVSGVKEETQYF
TRBV9	once	TRBJ2-7	-	TGTGCCAGCAGCGTAGGCCCGAACCCCTACGAGCAGTACTTC	CASSVGPNPYEQYF
TRBV5-6	-	TRBJ2-1	-	TGTGCCAGCAGCTTGCCGAGGAGCCTACGAAACAATGAGCAGTTCTTC	CASSLPRSLRNNEQFF
TRBV6-1	-	TRBJ1-2	-	TGTGCCAGCAGTGAGTACAGTGGTAACTATGGCTACACCTTC	CASSEYSGNYGYTF
TRBV7-2	-	TRBJ2-7	-	TGTGCCAGCAGCCTAATTTGGTCCTTGACCTACGAGCAGTACTTC	CASSLIWSLTYEQYF
TRBV9	-	TRBJ1-2	-	TGTGCCAGCAGCCCCCCCAGGGATGAGTATGGCTACACCTTC	CASSPPRDEYGYTF
TRBV2	-	TRBJ2-7	-	TGTGCCAGCAGCGGGTCCACCTACGAGCAGTACTTC	CASSGSTYEQYF
TRBV4-2	-	TRBJ2-3	-	TGTGCCAGCAGCCCCGGGGGGACAGGCACAGATACGCAGTATTTT	CASSPGGTGTDTQYF
TRBV5-4	-	TRBJ2-1	TRBD2	TGTGCCAGCAGCTTGGAGGGGACTAGCGGGGTTGCCTCCTACAATGAGCAGTTCTTC	CASSLEGTSGVASYNEQFF
TRBV9	-	TRBJ2-3	-	TGTGCCAGCAGCGTAGGGCGGGGTGGGTCGACAGATACGCAGTATTTT	CASSVGRGGSTDTQYF
TRBV7-2	-	TRBJ2-4	-	TGTGCCAGCAGCTTAGAAGGGGCAGGGCTGGCCAAAAACATTCAGTACTTC	CASSLEGAGLAKNIQYF
TRBV6-1	-	TRBJ2-3	TRBD2	TGTGCCACAGCGGGGGGGCCGCTCCAAGATACGCAGTATTTT	CATAGGPLQDTQYF
TRBV6-5	once	TRBJ1-2	-	TGTGCCAGCAGTTACTCACGGGGGACCTATGGCTACACCTTC	CASSYSRGTYGYTF
TRBV9	-	TRBJ2-7	-	TGTGCCAGCAGCCCCCTAGGACATTCTCCCGAGCAGTACTTC	CASSPLGHSPEQYF
TRBV7-9	once	TRBJ2-5	-	TGTGCCAGCAGCTTAGCGGTTTCCGGGACACTCACCAAAGAGACCCAGTACTTC	CASSLAVSGTLTKETQYF
TRBV2	-	TRBJ2-1	-	TGTGCCAGCAGCCCCCGGGACCATCGCCGTGAGCAGTTCTTC	CASSPRDHRREQFF
TRBV28	-	TRBJ1-6	TRBD1	TGTGCCAGCAGTCCAGGGGGGCTGGAAGACGGTTCACCCCTCCACTTT	CASSPGGLEDGSPLHF
TRBV7-9	-	TRBJ2-1	TRBD2	TGTGCCATCCCCACCGGGACTAGCTACAATGAGCAGTTCTTC	CAIPTGTSYNEQFF
TRBV7-2	-	TRBJ2-1	-	TGTGCCAGCAGCTTAGAGGTCTCGGGGATTAGGAAGTTCTTC	CASSLEVSGIRKFF
TRBV5-1	-	TRBJ2-1	TRBD1	TGCGCCAGCAGCCTGGGACAGGGCTCCTACAATGAGCAGTTCTTC	CASSLGQGSYNEQFF
TRBV5-1	-	TRBJ2-1	-	TGCGCCAGCAGCGTGGACGGTTACAATGAGCAGTTCTTC	CASSVDGYNEQFF
TRBV27	-	TRBJ2-4	-	TGTGCCAGCAGCGTACGGGGGTTGGGCAAAAACATTCAGTACTTC	CASSVRGLGKNIQYF
TRBV5-5	-	TRBJ1-4	TRBD1	TGTGCCAGCAGCCCAGGGGGTCCTGGGGAAAAACTGTTTTTT	CASSPGGPGEKLFF